The text below deals with one T cell receptor beta chain. Its target antigen remains unknown. No base quality values were provided; no much bigger clone lies one nucleotide off. The sample belongs to a study of shared clonotypes between healthy human individuals (dated by TCRdb to 2020 to 2022). Turning to the overall study: A couple of women and a few men aged 18 to 49 years were included in the cohort. To estimate repertoire size and how much clonotype sharing occurs between individuals, the study deeply sequenced the blood TCR repertoires of several healthy adults. Libraries were prepared and TCR repertoires were sequenced by different laboratories using diverse techniques, in order to increase sequencing depth and limit assay-specific biases. Per donor, three plates each were used for CD4 naive and CD4 memory, two for CD8 naive, and one for CD8 memory. Leukapheresis yielded between about 0.85 and 10 billion PBMCs per donor.

For the CD8 naive samples, CD45RO-negative cells were positively selected for CCR7, yielding a CD45RA+CCR7+ population from which TemRA cells were excluded. Donors were healthy HIV-negative adults with no recently reported acute infections or vaccinations. All donors were Caucasian adults living in Nashville, Tennessee, USA. Blood was collected by leukapheresis, and PBMCs were isolated by Ficoll-Histopaque density gradient centrifugation and then cryopreserved in liquid nitrogen vapor phase. Analytical flow cytometry was used to check the purity and quantity of every magnetically sorted T cell population. From each sorted fraction, genomic DNA was isolated and quantified by UV absorbance on a Nanodrop 2000c. Inclusive of the bounding cysteine and phenylalanine, the CDR3 is 12 residues long. Solely the CDR3 DNA is kept, with 36 bases framed from the first base. CDR1 SGDLS and CDR2 YYNGEE were looked up in the germline V gene. V is clipped by 4 bases and J by 10 bases, and the sequence between their germline boundaries is 9 bases long.

What the study reported, not specific to this receptor: Pairwise subsampling led to the expectation that sequencing depth would affect the degree of clonotype sharing among donors. Incomplete sequencing was indicated by rarefaction of sorted-subset datasets, despite the large sequencing depth. Sampling was restricted to blood, and TCR repertoires in tissue are likely to differ from TCR repertoires in blood. Clonotypes shared by all four sorted-subset donors showed higher generation probabilities than non-shared clonotypes. About 5% of naive CD4, 3.5% of naive CD8, around 2.3% of memory CD4, and roughly 0.4% of memory CD8 clonotypes were shared across several donors. Estimated clonotype richness was generally larger for naive than for memory subsets. The small number of donors limited the genetic and exposure-history diversity represented.

Using the deep immunoSEQ assay, multiplex PCR amplified TCR CDR3 regions from genomic DNA. Extracted genomic DNA from each cell subset was spread evenly across all wells of several immunoSEQ 96-well plates, with each plate serving as a replicate. For sorted subsets, around 0.2 ug of genomic DNA, equivalent to tens of thousands of T cell genomes, went into each replicate PCR. Purified libraries were measured with a Qubit 3.0 fluorometer, size-checked on a Bioanalyzer 2100, and measured again with the KAPA Library Quantification kit. Every immunoSEQ 96-well plate was sequenced on a dedicated single-read 150-cycle Illumina NextSeq 550 flow cell. On the authors' methods: Because the immunoSEQ output included only junctional sequences and no quality scores, the filtering could not be the same as the filtering used for full-length reads. Sequences were annotated with PyIR, a Python wrapper for IgBLAST v1.9, using IMGT germline references to assign V/J genes and CDR3. Reads were removed for weak V/J assignments (E-value above 1e-6), missing CDR3, stop codons, out-of-frame junctions, or ambiguous translated residues. V3J clonotypes were defined by identical inferred V gene, J gene, and CDR3 amino acid sequence. Percentage overlap between repertoires was calculated by dividing the number of shared unique clonotypes by the size of the smaller repertoire. RTK rarefaction, the Chao1 estimator, and Recon v2.1 estimates of unobserved clonotypes were used to assess repertoire richness. For all TCRbeta clonotypes obtained by the gDNA method from a handful of donors, generation probabilities were computed with OLGA. The clones in this table, taken by TCRdb from immuneACCESS, are in-frame only. Not every clone is retained; where verified, under half of the shortfall comes from an unresolved V gene, and the cause of the rest is unknown. V, J and clone size derive from that table, while D and trimming were established from the DNA sequence. A total of some 2 million clones appear in this sample, about 94% of them only once. Of the sample, around 1.1% falls within the top ten clones.

Sequencing was performed on naive CD8+ T cells sorted from blood. This specimen's cell subset or site label, per the study, means: CD45RA+CCR7+. The origin of this receptor is a man aged 18 to 30 in good health. The sequence is built from TRBV9 and TRBJ1-6; no D gene can be assigned with confidence. In nucleotides, the sequence is TGTGCCAGCAGCCCGAGCGGGTCACCCCTCCACTTT. It encodes CASSPSGSPLHF.